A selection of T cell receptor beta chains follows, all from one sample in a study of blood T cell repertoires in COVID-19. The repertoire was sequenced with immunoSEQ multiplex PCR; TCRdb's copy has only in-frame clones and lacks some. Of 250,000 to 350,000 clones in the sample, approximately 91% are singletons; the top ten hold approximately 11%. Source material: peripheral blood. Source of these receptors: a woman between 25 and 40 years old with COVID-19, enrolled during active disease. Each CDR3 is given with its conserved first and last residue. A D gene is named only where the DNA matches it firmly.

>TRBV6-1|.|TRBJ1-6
CASSEGQNNSPLHF
TGTGCCAGCAGTGAAGGACAGAATAATTCACCCCTCCACTTT
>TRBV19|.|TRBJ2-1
CASSIVLAPPAYNEQFF
TGTGCCAGTAGTATAGTTCTAGCCCCGCCGGCGTACAATGAGCAGTTCTTC
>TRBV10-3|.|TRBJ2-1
CAIMGGTTGNEQFF
TGTGCCATCATGGGCGGGACCACGGGGAATGAGCAGTTCTTC
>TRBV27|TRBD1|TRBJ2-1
CASSFPPGQGANEQFF
TGTGCCAGCAGTTTCCCTCCGGGACAGGGGGCGAATGAGCAGTTCTTC
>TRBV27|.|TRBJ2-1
CASRAAGHRSYNEQFF
TGTGCCAGCAGGGCTGCGGGCCACAGATCCTACAATGAGCAGTTCTTC
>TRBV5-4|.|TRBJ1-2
CASSLDRGATSGYTF
TGTGCCAGCAGCTTGGATCGGGGGGCAACGAGTGGCTACACCTTC
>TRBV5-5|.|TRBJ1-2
CASSLESGYYGYTF
TGTGCCAGCAGCTTGGAGTCGGGGTACTATGGCTACACCTTC
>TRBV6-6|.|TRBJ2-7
CASSYRGDINYEQYF
TGTGCCAGCAGTTACCGTGGGGACATCAACTACGAGCAGTACTTC
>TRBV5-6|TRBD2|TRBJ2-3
CASRRTSGREDTQYF
TGTGCCAGCAGGCGGACTAGCGGGAGAGAAGATACGCAGTATTTT
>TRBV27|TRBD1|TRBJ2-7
CASSSDYGTGAYEQYF
TGTGCCAGCAGTTCCGATTACGGGACAGGGGCCTACGAGCAGTACTTC
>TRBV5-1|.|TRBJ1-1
CASCTDFLNTEAFF
TGCGCCAGCTGTACGGACTTCCTGAACACTGAAGCTTTCTTT
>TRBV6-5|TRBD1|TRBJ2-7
CASSFAGGSSYEQYF
TGTGCCAGCAGTTTTGCAGGGGGCTCCTCCTACGAGCAGTACTTC
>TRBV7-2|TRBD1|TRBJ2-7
CASSLLTGGSYEQYF
TGTGCCAGCAGCTTACTTACAGGGGGCTCCTACGAGCAGTACTTC